These 3 T cell receptor beta chains share one sample of origin, sequenced in a study of cytomegalovirus exposure and HLA in healthy donors. The table came from immunoSEQ multiplex PCR; TCRdb's copy has only in-frame clones and leaves some out. The table records hundreds of thousands of clones, 86% of them present only once. The sample comprised PBMCs. These TCRs come from a woman under 30 in good health and CMV-seronegative.

The V gene is TRBV5-6, the J gene TRBJ2-1; 11 nucleotides agree with TRBD2. The CDR3 is made up of 17 amino acids. V lost 1 base and J lost 10; bases outside the gene matches: 13. CDR1 is SGHDT, CDR2 YYEEEE, per germline. CDR3: CASSLWERLAGLGEQFF. The CDR3 DNA follows: TGTGCCAGCAGCTTGTGGGAGAGACTAGCGGGGCTGGGGGAGCAGTTCTTC.

The chain links TRBV28 to TRBJ1-6, with 10 nucleotides matching TRBD1. This CDR3 contains 17 residues. Germline V gene lookup returns CDR1 MDHEN and CDR2 SYDVKM. The ends lost 3 bases at V and 6 bases at J; junction bases unmatched: 8. CDR3 amino acids: CASSFRDRGRFNSPLHF. In DNA, the CDR3 is TGTGCCAGCAGTTTTAGGGACAGGGGACGTTTTAATTCACCCCTCCACTTT.

CDR3 bases: TGCGCCAGCAGCCAGGGACAGGGGGCTGGGCGAACTCGATACGAGCAGTACTTC. Protein: CASSQGQGAGRTRYEQYF. The rearrangement links TRBV5-1 to TRBJ2-7; TRBD1 agrees at 12 bases. CDR1 and CDR2 from the germline V gene are SGHRS and YFSETQ. The CDR3 totals 18 residues. V gave up 4 bases and J gave up 4 bases; unmatched junction bases: 15.